This TCR beta chain comes out of a study of CD8 T cells in Susac syndrome. Random hexamers primed reverse transcription of about 0.45 to 1 ug RNA. Via MiXCR, TCRdb re-called the immunoSEQ multiplex PCR reads, giving one row per CDR3 protein. In the table there are about 210,000 distinct CDR3 sequences, around 93% of which are singletons. There are 14 residues in the CDR3. The V gene's germline CDR1 is KGHSH and CDR2 LQKENI. The V and J ends lost 2 bases and 3 bases respectively, with 11 bases between them. The receptor's source is a human donor with Susac syndrome. The sequenced material came from CD4+ T cells from PBMCs. The V and J genes are TRBV18 and TRBJ2-7, with TRBD1 as a possible D gene (5 bases). The CDR3 loop is CASSPGARDYEQYF. CDR3 DNA sequence: TGTGCCAGCTCACCAGGAGCCAGGGACTACGAGCAGTACTTC.